The 21 T cell receptor beta chains presented below share a single source sample, sequenced in a study of OX40 agonist ivuxolimab in advanced cancers. Method: immunoSEQ multiplex PCR; TCRdb's copy keeps in-frame clones and lacks some. The top ten hold roughly 4.2% of the sample, which has around 30,000 clones, about 90% seen once. The source material was CD4+ or CD8+ T cells sorted from blood, sampled in a trial of the OX40 agonist ivuxolimab. The receptors stem from an adult with an advanced solid tumor such as melanoma, head and neck, liver or kidney cancer.

CDR3 amino acids: CASSELQRHYEQYF. Written as DNA, the CDR3 is TGTGCCAGCAGTGAACTACAGAGACACTACGAGCAGTACTTC. The chain couples TRBV2 to TRBJ2-7; D is unclear. V was cut by 2 bases and J by 3 bases, with 11 bases left in between. Germline CDR1 SNHLY, CDR2 FYNNEI. The CDR3 spans 14 residues.

The gene calls are TRBV5-6 and TRBJ1-5; D unresolved. The length of the CDR3 is 14 residues. V was shortened by 1 base and J by 6 bases, with 11 bases between the two germline ends. Germline loops: CDR1 SGHDT, CDR2 YYEEEE. The CDR3 spells CASSLIGIGQPQHF. CDR3 coding DNA: TGTGCCAGCAGCTTGATTGGGATAGGTCAGCCCCAGCATTTT.

The rearrangement links TRBV7-9 to TRBJ2-5; D ambiguous. Per germline, CDR1 SEHNR and CDR2 FQNEAQ (reference sequence). This CDR3 region has 15 residues. V lost 2 bases and J lost 3, with 13 bases in between. CDR3 nucleotides: TGTGCCAGCAGCTTAATGGGGAACGAAGAAGAGACCCAGTACTTC. This sequence encodes CASSLMGNEEETQYF.

The rearrangement joins TRBV7-8 to TRBJ2-7; D possibly matches TRBD1 or TRBD2 (6 bases each). This CDR3 contains 14 residues. Germline CDR1 and CDR2: SGHVS and FQNEAQ. The V end was cut by 0 bases, the J end by 6 bases, with 12 bases between. The CDR3 here is CASSLAGAGSEQYF. CDR3 in DNA: TGTGCCAGCAGCTTAGCGGGGGCGGGGTCCGAGCAGTACTTC.

The chain couples TRBV28 to TRBJ2-1; TRBD2 matches 9 bases. The V and J ends lost 4 bases and 0 bases, in that order; junction bases with no gene match: 7. Germline CDR1 and CDR2: MDHEN and SYDVKM. This CDR3 comprises 17 residues. CDR3 loop: CASSSLSSGSSYNEQFF. The CDR3 DNA reads TGTGCCAGCAGTTCCCTAAGTAGCGGGAGCTCCTACAATGAGCAGTTCTTC.

The rearrangement uses TRBV19 and TRBJ2-3, with D unresolved. V lost 5 bases and J lost 6, with 18 bases in between. The germline V gene has CDR1 LNHDA and CDR2 SQIVND (reference sequence). The CDR3 covers 15 residues. CDR3 coding DNA: TGTGCCAGTAGTCCCCCGCGAACCGACCCGGATACGCAGTATTTT. As protein: CASSPPRTDPDTQYF.

This chain uses TRBV28 with TRBJ1-1, with no clear D. The CDR3 runs to 15 residues. Trimming shortened V by 5 bases and J by 1 base, and 14 bases separated the two germline ends. The germline gives CDR1 MDHEN, CDR2 SYDVKM. Written as DNA, the CDR3 is TGTGCCAGCAGTAAGACAATTTTGAGGAACACTGAAGCTTTCTTT. It translates to CASSKTILRNTEAFF.

The V gene is TRBV5-8, the J gene TRBJ2-1; 14 bases are a match to TRBD2. Trimming at V came to 5 bases and at J to 5 bases, leaving 3 bases not matched to a gene. Per the germline V gene, CDR1 is SGHTS and CDR2 is YDEGEE. The CDR3 is 15 residues long. This CDR3 is CASRMGLAGDNEQFF. CDR3 coding DNA: TGTGCCAGCAGGATGGGACTAGCGGGAGACAATGAGCAGTTCTTC.

The chain is built from TRBV5-5 and TRBJ1-1; 7 positions agree with TRBD1. V shed 4 bases, J shed 1 base, and the junction held 4 bases outside the gene matches. CDR3 size: 14 residues. Germline V lookup: CDR1 SGHKS, CDR2 YYEKEE (reference sequence). CDR3 DNA sequence: TGTGCCAGCAGCATCCGGGACAGGAACACTGAAGCTTTCTTT. Its translation is CASSIRDRNTEAFF.

The V gene is TRBV7-3, the J gene TRBJ2-2; D not resolved. Germline lookup yields CDR1 SGHTA and CDR2 FQGTGA. The length of the CDR3 is 13 residues. V shed 8 bases and J shed 5 bases, with 12 bases lying between them. The CDR3 is CASANQPTGELFF. For the CDR3, the DNA is TGTGCCAGCGCAAATCAGCCAACCGGGGAGCTGTTTTTT.

The genes are TRBV6-5 and TRBJ2-5; D uncertain. The CDR3 covers 14 residues. The V end was cut by 0 bases, the J end by 3 bases, with 8 bases between. CDR1 and CDR2 (germline): MNHEY, SVGAGI. The CDR3 DNA is TGTGCCAGCAGTTACTCTGGGAATAAAGAGACCCAGTACTTC. It translates to CASSYSGNKETQYF.

V and J are TRBV10-2 and TRBJ1-5; D is uncertain. The CDR3 totals 13 residues. V shed 3 bases and J shed 4 bases, with 7 bases lying between them. CDR1 WSHSY and CDR2 SAAADI come from the germline V gene. CDR3 region: CASSDRGNQPQHF. The DNA of the CDR3 is TGCGCCAGCAGTGATCGAGGGAATCAGCCCCAGCATTTT.

The V call is TRBV4-3, the J call TRBJ2-2, with D perhaps matching TRBD1 or TRBD2 (6 bases each). The germline gives CDR1 LGHNA, CDR2 YSLEER. The V end lost 0 bases, the J end lost 5 bases, and 10 bases lay between the germline ends. The CDR3 runs 15 residues. The CDR3 DNA is TGCGCCAGCAGCCAAGATACAGGGAGGACCGGGGAGCTGTTTTTT. This translates into CASSQDTGRTGELFF.

This sequence joins TRBV28 and TRBJ1-5; D unresolved. The CDR3 sequence is 12 residues long. V was cut by 6 bases and J by 3 bases, with 6 bases left in between. Germline V gene data show CDR1 as MDHEN and CDR2 as SYDVKM. The chain's CDR3 is CASRATNQPQHF. CDR3 bases: TGTGCCAGCAGGGCAACCAATCAGCCCCAGCATTTT.

V is TRBV9 and J is TRBJ1-3, with unresolved D. Germline V lookup: CDR1 SGDLS, CDR2 YYNGEE. This CDR3 spans 14 amino acids. The germline V and J ends were trimmed by 0 bases and 0 bases, with 4 bases remaining between them. CDR3: CASSVDYSGNTIYF. Here the CDR3 DNA reads TGTGCCAGCAGCGTAGATTACTCTGGAAACACCATATATTTT.

This rearrangement joins TRBV9 to TRBJ1-1; weak D call: TRBD1 (5 bases). From germline, CDR1 is SGDLS and CDR2 YYNGEE. The CDR3 length is 17 residues. The V and J ends lost 0 bases and 4 bases respectively, with 19 bases between them. The CDR3 bases are TGTGCCAGCAGCGTAGTGTCCTCGGGGGTGTTTGCCACTGAAGCTTTCTTT. Translation: CASSVVSSGVFATEAFF. Variable domain in full (rest from reference TRBV9 and TRBJ1-1): DSGVTQTPKHLITATGQRVTLRCSPRSGDLSVYWYQQSLDQGLQFLIQYYNGEERAKGNILERFSAQQFPDLHSELNLSSLELGDSALYFCASSVVSSGVFATEAFFGQGTRLTVV.

This clone was counted only a few times. The chain joins TRBV30 to TRBJ1-1, with 8 bases aligning to TRBD1. V gave up 3 bases and J gave up 2 bases; unmatched junction bases: 2. The CDR3 covers 13 residues. The V gene's germline CDR1 is GTSNPN and CDR2 SVGIG (reference sequence). Here the CDR3 DNA reads TGTGCCTGGAGACAGGGGGTAAACACTGAAGCTTTCTTT. Its protein is CAWRQGVNTEAFF.

The chain is built from TRBV19 and TRBJ1-5; D remains unclear. From germline, CDR1 is LNHDA and CDR2 SQIVND (reference sequence). V was shortened by 3 bases and J by 2 bases, with 8 bases between the two germline ends. This CDR3 has 14 residues. The CDR3 sequence is CASSINGGNQPQHF. The CDR3 bases are TGTGCCAGTAGTATTAATGGGGGCAATCAGCCCCAGCATTTT.

The V gene is TRBV28, the J gene TRBJ1-4; 7 nucleotides agree with TRBD1. V lost 6 bases, J lost 0 bases, and 1 base stayed unmatched. The CDR3 totals 14 residues. Germline CDR1 is MDHEN and CDR2 is SYDVKM. The CDR3, as DNA: TGTGCCAGCAGGACAGGGACAACTAATGAAAAACTGTTTTTT. Translating gives CASRTGTTNEKLFF.

The chain carries TRBV9 and TRBJ2-3; TRBD2 aligns across 9 bases. This CDR3 is built from 17 residues. The germline V gene encodes CDR1 SGDLS and CDR2 YYNGEE. The V segment lost 3 bases and the J segment 4 bases; nucleotides outside the gene matches: 12. The CDR3 loop is CASSDPLYAGGPDTQYF. CDR3 sequence (DNA): TGTGCCAGCAGCGACCCGCTTTATGCGGGAGGGCCAGATACGCAGTATTTT.

Only one count was recorded for this clone. J is TRBJ1-3 and V is TRBV4-1; TRBD1 aligns across 8 bases. Trimming at V came to 0 bases and at J to 8 bases, leaving 9 bases not matched to a gene. Germline V CDR1 and CDR2: MGHRA, YSYEKL. The length of the CDR3 is 16 residues. Here the CDR3 DNA reads TGCGCCAGCAGCCAAGATCTAACAGGGGGAAGGGACACCATATATTTT. Residues: CASSQDLTGGRDTIYF.